These 22 T cell receptor beta chains share one sample of origin, sequenced in a study of CD8 T cells in ankylosing spondylitis. TCRdb used MiXCR to reprocess the 5' RACE reads, holding one entry per CDR3 protein. The sample lists about 140,000 distinct CDR3 sequences; more than 7% were seen once. Sequenced material: synovial fluid, either unsorted or a sorted T cell fraction (not recorded which). The receptors come from a male donor with ankylosing spondylitis.

The V gene is TRBV20-1, the J gene TRBJ1-5, with a tentative D call TRBD1 (6 bases). The CDR3 sequence is 12 residues long. Trimming pared 6 bases from V and 7 bases from J, leaving 13 bases between. Germline assignment: CDR1 DFQATT and CDR2 SNEGSKA (reference sequence). DNA of the CDR3: TGCAGTGCAACAACAGGGCAACAGCCCCAGCATTTT. Protein: CSATTGQQPQHF.

The V and J genes are TRBV7-9 and TRBJ2-4; D call uncertain. Germline-derived CDR1 and CDR2 are SEHNR and FQNEAQ (reference sequence). The CDR3 is 15 residues long. V gave up 5 bases and J gave up 0 bases, with 11 bases separating them. The CDR3 region is CASSLQPSAKNIQYF. The CDR3 DNA follows: TGTGCCAGCAGCCTCCAACCTTCAGCCAAAAACATTCAGTACTTC.

The V gene is TRBV21-1, the J gene TRBJ1-2; the table calls TRBD1, which could not be checked here. TRBV21-1 is a recognized pseudogene. The CDR3 length is 17 residues. The CDR3 is CASSKGGQGWRSYGYTF. CDR3 DNA: TGTGCCAGCAGCAAAGGGGGACAGGGTTGGAGAAGCTATGGCTACACCTTC.

This clonotype came up a few times. The CDR3 DNA reads TGTGCCAGCAGCGTAACGCTGGCGAACACTGAAGCTTTCTTT. This gives the protein CASSVTLANTEAFF. The rearrangement uses TRBV5-4 and TRBJ1-1; D unresolved. This CDR3 is built from 14 residues. Looked up from germline, CDR1 is SGHNT and CDR2 is YYREEE (reference sequence). V was cut by 4 bases and J by 1 base, with 11 bases left in between.

This clonotype was recorded many times. This chain connects TRBV6-2 or TRBV6-3 to TRBJ2-4; D is possibly TRBD2 (6 bases). CDR1 and CDR2 (germline): MNHEY, SVGEGT. Trimming removed 4 bases at V and 12 bases at J, with 13 bases between. The CDR3 has 12 amino acids. In DNA form, the CDR3 reads TGTGCCAGCAGTTCCCAAGGAGGGGCTCAGTACTTC. It yields the protein CASSSQGGAQYF.

In this sample, this clonotype turned up many times. This chain connects TRBV25-1 to TRBJ1-1; no reliable D call. The ends were cut back, 7 bases at V and 0 bases at J, with 24 bases in the middle. The CDR3 runs to 18 residues. The germline CDR1 and CDR2 sequences are MGHDK and SYGVNS. CDR3 region: CASTPRMGNPGLNTEAFF. The CDR3 DNA sequence: TGTGCCAGCACCCCAAGGATGGGGAATCCAGGTTTGAACACTGAAGCTTTCTTT. Complete variable domain (other parts from reference TRBV25-1 and TRBJ1-1): EADIYQTPRYLVIGTGKKITLECSQTMGHDKMYWYQQDPGMELHLIHYSYGVNSTEKGDLSSESTVSRIRTEHFPLTLESARPSHTSQYLCASTPRMGNPGLNTEAFFGQGTRLTVV.

The table lists this clonotype with many counts. The chain uses TRBV6-5 and TRBJ2-3; possibly TRBD2 for D (5 bases). This CDR3 region has 14 residues. Germline V gives CDR1 MNHEY, CDR2 SVGAGI. The V end lost 3 bases, the J end lost 7 bases, and 14 bases lay between the germline ends. CDR3 loop: CASSYYLAGNTQYF. The CDR3 DNA reads TGTGCCAGCAGTTATTACCTAGCTGGAAATACGCAGTATTTT.

The table lists this clonotype with many counts. The rearrangement uses TRBV7-9 and TRBJ2-7; 9 nucleotides agree with TRBD1. CDR1 and CDR2 from the germline V gene are SEHNR and FQNEAQ (reference sequence). Unmatched junction bases numbered 7, after V lost 2 bases and J lost 5 bases. The CDR3 consists of 15 residues. In nucleotides, the CDR3 is TGTGCCAGCAGCTTATCGGGGGGACAGGGTGACGAGCAGTACTTC. Protein: CASSLSGGQGDEQYF.

This sequence joins TRBV7-6 and TRBJ2-3; 12 nucleotides match TRBD2. Trimming at V came to 5 bases and at J to 6 bases, leaving 9 bases not matched to a gene. The CDR3 totals 16 residues. Germline-derived CDR1 and CDR2 are SGHVS and FNYEAQ. The CDR3 coding sequence is TGTGCCAGCAGCCAGAGGACTAGCGGGGTAGTGGATACGCAGTATTTT. This encodes CASSQRTSGVVDTQYF.

The V call is TRBV11-2, the J call TRBJ1-6; a possible D gene is TRBD1 (6 bases). Trimming took 6 bases from V and 6 from J, leaving 12 bases between them. Germline loops: CDR1 SGHAT, CDR2 FQNNGV. This CDR3 is 14 amino acids long. CDR3 sequence (DNA): TGTGCCAGCAGACCGGGACAAGTTAATTCACCCCTCCACTTT. Amino acids: CASRPGQVNSPLHF.

This clonotype turned up a few times. This rearrangement joins TRBV5-4 to TRBJ1-1; D remains unclear. CDR1 SGHNT and CDR2 YYREEE come from the germline V gene (reference sequence). V was trimmed by 6 bases and J by 1 base, leaving 16 bases between them. The CDR3 contains 15 residues. The CDR3, as DNA: TGTGCCAGCACCCTGTGGGCGTCCGCGAACACTGAAGCTTTCTTT. It is translated as CASTLWASANTEAFF.

This clonotype occurred a few times. V and J are TRBV6-5 and TRBJ2-2; D might be TRBD1 (6 bases). Per germline, CDR1 MNHEY and CDR2 SVGAGI. V was trimmed by 3 bases and J by 4 bases, leaving 12 bases between them. This CDR3 contains 15 residues. CDR3 in amino acids: CASSYLAQGTGELFF. CDR3 DNA: TGTGCCAGCAGTTATCTGGCACAGGGCACCGGGGAGCTGTTTTTT.

At least ten counts were recorded for this clonotype. The CDR3 bases are TGTGCCAGTAGCTACCCAGGGGGTGGGACTGAAGCTTTCTTT. It yields the protein CASSYPGGGTEAFF. This chain joins TRBV19 and TRBJ1-1; 7 bases match TRBD1. Germline loops: CDR1 LNHDA, CDR2 SQIVND (reference sequence). V was pared by 6 bases and J by 5 bases, with 9 bases of the junction left unmatched. The CDR3 spans 14 residues. The full variable domain, with the rest looked up from reference TRBV19 and TRBJ1-1, is DGGITQSPKYLFRKEGQNVTLSCEQNLNHDAMYWYRQDPGQGLRLIYYSQIVNDFQKGDIAEGYSVSREKKESFPLTVTSAQKNPTAFYLCASSYPGGGTEAFFGQGTRLTVV.

This clonotype has at least ten counts. V and J are TRBV5-1 and TRBJ2-5, with D possibly being TRBD1 (5 bases). Trimming stripped 4 bases from V and 3 bases from J, with 13 bases between. This CDR3 region has 14 residues. CDR1 and CDR2 (germline): SGHRS, YFSETQ. In nucleotides, the CDR3 is TGCGCCAGCAGCGTAGGGGCAGCAGAAGAGACCCAGTACTTC. Its protein product is CASSVGAAEETQYF.

In its sample, this clonotype was seen a few times. V gene TRBV20-1 combines with J gene TRBJ2-7; 8 nucleotides line up with TRBD2. Trimming removed 0 bases from V and 4 bases from J; junction bases left unmatched: 5. The CDR3 has 14 residues. From germline, CDR1 is DFQATT and CDR2 SNEGSKA (reference sequence). CDR3 region: CSARDETSDYEQYF. In nucleotides, the CDR3 is TGCAGTGCTAGAGATGAGACTAGCGATTACGAGCAGTACTTC.

This clonotype was seen a few times. The chain combines TRBV5-1 with TRBJ2-7, with D perhaps TRBD2 (6 bases). Germline assignment: CDR1 SGHRS and CDR2 YFSETQ. The CDR3 loop spans 13 amino acids. Trimming removed 8 bases from V and 2 bases from J, with 14 bases in between. CDR3 DNA: TGCGCCAGGCCCGGGACTTCAACCTACGAGCAGTACTTC. Amino acid sequence: CARPGTSTYEQYF.

This clonotype was detected many times. The chain carries TRBV12-3 or TRBV12-4 and TRBJ1-1; maybe TRBD1 (6 bases). The CDR3 sequence is 13 residues long. Trimming left V 6 bases short and J 6 bases short, with 14 bases between. DNA for the CDR3: TGTGCCAGCAGGCACAGGGAGGGGGCTGAAGCTTTCTTT. It encodes CASRHREGAEAFF.

This clonotype was counted at least ten times. The chain uses TRBV27 and TRBJ2-7, with a tentative D call TRBD1 (6 bases). With 6 bases removed from V and 3 bases from J, the gap between germline ends came to 18 bases. Germline V gene data show CDR1 as MNHEY and CDR2 as SMNVEV (reference sequence). CDR3 length: 15 amino acids. This CDR3 reads CASRMSITGIYEQYF. The CDR3 DNA follows: TGTGCCAGCAGGATGAGCATTACAGGGATCTACGAGCAGTACTTC.

The chain uses TRBV20-1 and TRBJ1-5, with unresolved D. Germline CDR1 reads DFQATT; CDR2 reads SNEGSKA (reference sequence). This CDR3 contains 12 residues. V lost 6 bases to trimming and J lost 1 base, with 7 bases between them. The CDR3 here is CSAVESNQPQHF. The CDR3 DNA reads TGCAGTGCCGTCGAAAGCAATCAGCCCCAGCATTTT.

This clonotype has more than one count but fewer than ten. This chain links TRBV6-1 with TRBJ1-1; TRBD1 might be the D (6 bases). Germline lookup yields CDR1 MNHNS and CDR2 SASEGT. There are 13 residues in the CDR3. The ends were cut back, 7 bases at V and 4 bases at J, with 13 bases in the middle. The chain's CDR3 is CASKGEYITEAFF. CDR3 DNA sequence: TGTGCCAGCAAGGGGGAGTACATCACTGAAGCTTTCTTT.

Many counts were recorded for this clonotype. The chain is built from TRBV6-5 and TRBJ1-5; no reliable D call. Germline V lookup: CDR1 MNHEY, CDR2 SVGAGI. Trimming removed 0 bases at V and 0 bases at J, with 15 bases between. CDR3 length equals 18 residues. Written as DNA, the CDR3 is TGTGCCAGCAGTTACTCCTTGAGACATTTATCTAGCAATCAGCCCCAGCATTTT. Translating it yields CASSYSLRHLSSNQPQHF.

The table lists this clonotype with many counts. V and J are TRBV12-3 or TRBV12-4 and TRBJ1-5; D perhaps matches TRBD1 (6 bases). The V gene lost 4 bases and the J gene lost 7 bases, with 11 bases spanning the gap. CDR3 length: 13 amino acids. The CDR3: CASSSNREQPQHF. In nucleotides, the CDR3 is TGTGCCAGCAGTTCGAACAGGGAGCAGCCCCAGCATTTT.